Sequencing of this T cell receptor (beta chain) was carried out in a study of resident and recirculating memory T cells in vitiligo. TCRdb's table, derived via immunoSEQ multiplex PCR, lists solely in-frame clones and lacks some. This table has fewer than 80,000 clones, 90% to 95% appearing once. About this clone: Its antigen is undetermined.

Study-wide findings and caveats: Clonality differed among vitiligo lesions, with no unique dominant clone.

Stability required unchanged lesions during the previous 6 months. No patient showed confetti depigmentation, a clinical sign of active disease. V was pared by 2 bases and J by 4 bases, with 14 bases between. CDR3 size: 15 residues. The germline CDR1 and CDR2 sequences are MNHNS and SASEGT. The sequenced material came from blood. This TCR was sampled from a male donor with vitiligo. The rearrangement uses TRBV6-1 and TRBJ1-1, with D tentatively TRBD1 (6 bases). The CDR3 spells CASSERTALSTEAFF. CDR3 sequence (DNA): TGTGCCAGCAGTGAAAGGACAGCCCTGAGCACTGAAGCTTTCTTT.